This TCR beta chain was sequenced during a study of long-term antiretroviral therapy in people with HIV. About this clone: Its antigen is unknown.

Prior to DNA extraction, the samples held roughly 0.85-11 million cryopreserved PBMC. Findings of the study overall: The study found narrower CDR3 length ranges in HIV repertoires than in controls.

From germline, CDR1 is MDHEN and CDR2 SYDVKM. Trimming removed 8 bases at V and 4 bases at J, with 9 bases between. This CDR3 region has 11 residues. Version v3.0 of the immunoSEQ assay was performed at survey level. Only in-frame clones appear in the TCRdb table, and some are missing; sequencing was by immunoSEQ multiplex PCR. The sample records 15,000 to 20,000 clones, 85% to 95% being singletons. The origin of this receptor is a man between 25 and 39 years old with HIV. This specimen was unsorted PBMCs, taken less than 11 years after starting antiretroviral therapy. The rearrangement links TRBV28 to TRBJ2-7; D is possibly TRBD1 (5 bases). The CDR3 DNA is TGTGCCAGCTCCCCAGGGTACGAGCAGTACGTC. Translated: CASSPGYEQYV.